This T cell receptor (beta chain) was captured by sequencing in a study of graft-versus-host responses after intestinal transplantation (dated by TCRdb to the early 2020s). Broadly, across the study: The transplants that recipients got were multivisceral, liver-intestinal, or isolated intestinal. A peak of at least 4% donor T cells among recipient peripheral blood mononuclear cells was the definition used for donor T cell macrochimerism. A cohort of more than 20 intestinal transplant recipients, including one retransplant, was enrolled, and 3 patients lacking pretransplant specimens were excluded. Alloreactive clones were identified by sequencing pre-transplant mixed lymphocyte reaction products and comparing them with unstimulated pre-transplant donor and recipient T cells. Anti-thymocyte globulin induction was given to all recipients, followed by maintenance tacrolimus and steroids for approximately three years. After intestinal transplantation, graft-versus-host and host-versus-graft alloreactive T cell clones in the graft, circulation and bone marrow were tracked using bulk TCR-beta CDR3 sequencing. Rather than being sequenced by the commercial service, samples from a few later patients were sequenced in-house on an Illumina MiSeq and processed with MiXCR. Study-wide conclusions, independent of this receptor: Early after transplant, peak levels of circulating GvH clones were found to be associated with declines in HvG clones. GvH clones were detected in recipient bone marrow, and some appeared earlier in ileal mucosa or blood, consistent with an intestinal mucosal origin. In the allografts of patients with donor T cell macrochimerism, GvH to HvG T cell clonal ratios were high. The conclusions were limited by the relatively low number and heterogeneity of the intestinal transplant patients.

This clone was counted between two and nine times. Its antigen remains unidentified. Base qualities are missing; no much larger clone stands one base away. The time point label corresponds to: cells obtained before transplantation from donor or recipient. CD3+CD4+ and CD3+CD8+ populations were FACS-sorted from unstimulated pre-transplant donor and recipient cells taken from spleen or lymph nodes. In the germline V gene, CDR1 corresponds to LGHNA and CDR2 to YNFKEQ. Between the V and J ends, shortened by 5 bases and 3 bases respectively, the junction contains 13 bases. The cysteine opens and the phenylalanine closes a CDR3 of 14 amino acids. Solely the CDR3 DNA is kept, with 42 bases framed from the first base. Libraries were prepared through the immunoSEQ multiplex PCR assay. For most patients, genomic DNA was isolated using the Qiagen DNeasy Blood and Tissue Kit and was shipped frozen to Adaptive Biotechnologies for TCR sequencing. For most patients, high-throughput TCR-beta CDR3 sequencing of genomic DNA was performed by Adaptive Biotechnologies. As for the authors' bioinformatics: Adaptive's ImmunoSEQ software supplied the TCR sequencing data for 15 to 20 patients, while MiXCR and VDJtools were used to process a few other patients. To correct CD4 versus CD8 sorting errors, sequences present in both subsets at a frequency ratio below 5:1 were removed. CDR3 nucleotide sequences shared between donor and recipient were removed because their origin could not be assigned. To count as alloreactive, a clone needed at least 2-fold expansion over unstimulated cells and a minimum CFSE-low frequency of 0.002% (template counts) or 0.001% (read counts). A clone was considered mappable if detected in the sequenced pre-transplant spleen, lymph node, or MLR CFSE-low populations of the donor or recipient. The cumulative frequency of alloreactive clones was calculated as a percentage of all sequences, weighted by copy number. Not all clones reach the TCRdb copy of this immuneACCESS table, which keeps in-frame sequences only. Checked studies attribute under half of the gap to unresolved V genes and leave the rest unexplained. That table is the source of V, J and clone size, and D and trimming were worked out from the DNA. In all, the sample holds about 78,000 clones, and nearly 90% of those were seen once. Of the sample, roughly 4% falls within the top ten clones.

The sequence came from a human donor who was the organ donor for an intestinal transplant. The source material was unstimulated CD8+ T cells sorted from spleen or lymph node cells, sampled before transplant. The rearrangement combines TRBV4-2 with TRBJ1-1; no confident D gene assignment can be made. The CDR3 reads CASSSTPKDTEAFF. At the DNA level, the sequence is TGTGCCAGCAGCTCCACTCCAAAAGACACTGAAGCTTTCTTT.